This is a list of T cell receptor beta chains from one sample in a study of cytomegalovirus exposure and HLA in healthy donors. The table came from immunoSEQ multiplex PCR; TCRdb's copy has only in-frame clones and leaves some out. The table records some 150,000 clones, around 80% of them present only once. Input material: PBMCs. All receptors come from a man aged 40-55 years in good health and CMV-seronegative. Each CDR3 is given without its conserved first and last residue. Each record gives: CDR3 protein, J gene, V gene.

CDR3 protein: ASSLGGTLSYEQY
J gene: TRBJ2-7
V gene: TRBV28

CDR3 protein: ASSLTGAGEKLF
J gene: TRBJ1-4
V gene: TRBV7-9

CDR3 protein: ASSPSVAAKNIQY
J gene: TRBJ2-4
V gene: TRBV5-1

CDR3 protein: ASSRGTSGTDTQY
J gene: TRBJ2-3
V gene: TRBV5-1

CDR3 protein: ASSQPSGANTGELF
J gene: TRBJ2-2
V gene: TRBV5-1

CDR3 protein: ASSQLKGLAGILYYEQY
J gene: TRBJ2-7
V gene: TRBV4-1

CDR3 protein: SVDGRGGEQY
J gene: TRBJ2-7
V gene: TRBV29-1

CDR3 protein: ASSPLAGDPEQY
J gene: TRBJ2-7
V gene: TRBV28

CDR3 protein: ASSIGTSGYQETQY
J gene: TRBJ2-5
V gene: TRBV28

CDR3 protein: ASSPQMNTEAF
J gene: TRBJ1-1
V gene: TRBV19

CDR3 protein: ASSESGVLNTGELF
J gene: TRBJ2-2
V gene: TRBV9

CDR3 protein: ASRPYSVSSYEQY
J gene: TRBJ2-7
V gene: TRBV6-1

CDR3 protein: ASSEDGAFPGEQY
J gene: TRBJ2-7
V gene: TRBV5-1

CDR3 protein: ASSLWGGEASGSYEQY
J gene: TRBJ2-7
V gene: TRBV28

CDR3 protein: ASSLIRTRAF
J gene: TRBJ1-1
V gene: TRBV11-2

CDR3 protein: ASSLIPGTGYPGELF
J gene: TRBJ2-2
V gene: TRBV5-1

CDR3 protein: ASTLTGDGGYT
J gene: TRBJ1-2
V gene: TRBV6-1

CDR3 protein: ASTPGQGYEQY
J gene: TRBJ2-7
V gene: TRBV11-3

CDR3 protein: ASGWAGANTGELF
J gene: TRBJ2-2
V gene: TRBV7-7

CDR3 protein: ASTVDTQNIQY
J gene: TRBJ2-4
V gene: TRBV19

CDR3 protein: ASSTQGYEQF
J gene: TRBJ2-1
V gene: TRBV19

CDR3 protein: ASSLAGIGANVLT
J gene: TRBJ2-6
V gene: TRBV5-4

CDR3 protein: ASSFSGPGELF
J gene: TRBJ2-2
V gene: TRBV7-8

CDR3 protein: ASSLMGARPKTQY
J gene: TRBJ2-5
V gene: TRBV28

CDR3 protein: ASVGASSTDTQY
J gene: TRBJ2-3
V gene: TRBV6-5

CDR3 protein: ASSSRGHTDTQY
J gene: TRBJ2-3
V gene: TRBV7-9

CDR3 protein: ASSPGTGGDEQF
J gene: TRBJ2-1
V gene: TRBV18

CDR3 protein: ASSKDRENSYEQY
J gene: TRBJ2-7
V gene: TRBV21-1

CDR3 protein: ASSLGAEQF
J gene: TRBJ2-1
V gene: TRBV5-4

CDR3 protein: ASSGTSGSYEQY
J gene: TRBJ2-7
V gene: TRBV5-1

CDR3 protein: SALPYGGYT
J gene: TRBJ1-2
V gene: TRBV20-1

CDR3 protein: ASSIAQGAIEQY
J gene: TRBJ2-7
V gene: TRBV27

CDR3 protein: ASSRGAAPNEQF
J gene: TRBJ2-1
V gene: TRBV7-7

CDR3 protein: ASSWGVHEQF
J gene: TRBJ2-1
V gene: TRBV11-2

CDR3 protein: SVISTTIISYEQY
J gene: TRBJ2-7
V gene: TRBV29-1

CDR3 protein: ASSPGHQRGDTQY
J gene: TRBJ2-3
V gene: TRBV6-1

CDR3 protein: AIRKTGEDTEAF
J gene: TRBJ1-1
V gene: TRBV10-3

CDR3 protein: ASSFRDYSEQY
J gene: TRBJ2-7
V gene: TRBV27

CDR3 protein: ASSSRQGSTYEQY
J gene: TRBJ2-7
V gene: TRBV5-1

CDR3 protein: ASSLVRGGTGELF
J gene: TRBJ2-2
V gene: TRBV11-2

CDR3 protein: ASSSTSWHEQY
J gene: TRBJ2-7
V gene: TRBV27

CDR3 protein: ASRGTGGEETQY
J gene: TRBJ2-5
V gene: TRBV6-5

CDR3 protein: ASSRRGANVLT
J gene: TRBJ2-6
V gene: TRBV5-4

CDR3 protein: ASSSQVNTEAF
J gene: TRBJ1-1
V gene: TRBV5-8

CDR3 protein: ASKQDYTEAF
J gene: TRBJ1-1
V gene: TRBV30

CDR3 protein: ASSHRGGSNQPQH
J gene: TRBJ1-5
V gene: TRBV2

CDR3 protein: ASSPRIPEETQY
J gene: TRBJ2-5
V gene: TRBV18

CDR3 protein: ASSVGGTSGRGAGELF
J gene: TRBJ2-2
V gene: TRBV9

CDR3 protein: ASSLVGIQETQY
J gene: TRBJ2-5
V gene: TRBV7-7

CDR3 protein: RSGTDTQY
J gene: TRBJ2-3
V gene: TRBV28

CDR3 protein: ASSSSSGGSNTDTQY
J gene: TRBJ2-3
V gene: TRBV5-1

CDR3 protein: ASSERPGQSYRNYGYT
J gene: TRBJ1-2
V gene: TRBV2

CDR3 protein: AISESDSPSYEQY
J gene: TRBJ2-7
V gene: TRBV10-3

CDR3 protein: AWRERGGTEAF
J gene: TRBJ1-1
V gene: TRBV30